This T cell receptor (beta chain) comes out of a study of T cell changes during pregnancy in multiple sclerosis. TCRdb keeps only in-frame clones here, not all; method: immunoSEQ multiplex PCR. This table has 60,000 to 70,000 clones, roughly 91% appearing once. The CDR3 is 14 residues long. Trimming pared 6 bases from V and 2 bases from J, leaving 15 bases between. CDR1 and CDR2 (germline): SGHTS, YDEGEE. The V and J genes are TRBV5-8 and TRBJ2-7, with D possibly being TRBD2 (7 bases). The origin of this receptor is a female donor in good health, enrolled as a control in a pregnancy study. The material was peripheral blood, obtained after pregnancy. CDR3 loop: CASIERRGPYEQYF. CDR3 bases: TGTGCCAGCATCGAAAGGCGGGGGCCCTACGAGCAGTACTTC.